The 17 T cell receptor beta chains below all came from one sample that was sequenced in a study of shared clonotypes between healthy human individuals. Sequencing used immunoSEQ multiplex PCR; TCRdb keeps in-frame clones, though not all of them. The table records about 2.4 million clones, around nine tenths of them present only once. The sequencing sample was made of naive CD4+ T cells sorted from blood. The subset: CD45RA+ positively selected. These receptors were collected from a young man in good health.

The V gene is TRBV4-3, the J gene TRBJ2-5; D is possibly TRBD1 or TRBD2 (6 bases each). The V end was cut by 0 bases, the J end by 4 bases, with 15 bases between. The V gene's germline CDR1 is LGHNA and CDR2 YSLEER. The CDR3 loop spans 16 amino acids. This chain's CDR3 is CASSQDFRGGRETQYF. The CDR3 DNA reads TGCGCCAGCAGCCAAGATTTTCGTGGGGGGCGAGAGACCCAGTACTTC.

The chain is built from TRBV7-2 and TRBJ2-1; possibly TRBD2 for D (7 bases). The germline CDR1 and CDR2 sequences are SGHTA and FQGNSA. Trimming shortened V by 5 bases and J by 0 bases, and 20 bases separated the two germline ends. The CDR3 consists of 18 residues. The CDR3 nucleotides are TGTGCCAGCAGCCCCCTTTTCGGGGGGCGAAGCTCCTACAATGAGCAGTTCTTC. It yields the protein CASSPLFGGRSSYNEQFF.

This clone was counted a single time. The J gene is TRBJ1-2, the V gene TRBV5-8, with a possible D match to TRBD1 (5 bases). The CDR3 spans 12 residues. Deletions cut 3 bases from V and 7 bases from J, with 10 bases between. CDR1 and CDR2 (germline): SGHTS, YDEGEE. CDR3 sequence: CASSSDSGGYTF. The DNA of the CDR3 is TGTGCCAGCAGCTCCGACAGTGGTGGCTACACCTTC.

The gene calls are TRBV30 and TRBJ1-2; no definite D call. This CDR3 is 13 amino acids long. The V end lost 0 bases, the J end lost 8 bases, and 13 bases lay between the germline ends. Per the germline V gene, CDR1 is GTSNPN and CDR2 is SVGIG (reference sequence). The CDR3 loop is CAWSVRASHGYTF. As DNA, the CDR3 is TGTGCCTGGAGTGTACGAGCCAGTCACGGCTACACCTTC.

The chain links TRBV5-1 to TRBJ2-7; D gene uncertain. Trimming pared 3 bases from V and 3 bases from J, leaving 7 bases between. Per the germline V gene, CDR1 is SGHRS and CDR2 is YFSETQ. This CDR3 is built from 12 residues. The CDR3 region is CASSSENYEQYF. CDR3 nucleotide sequence: TGCGCCAGCAGCTCGGAAAACTACGAGCAGTACTTC.

The rearrangement links TRBV4-3 to TRBJ2-7; tentatively, D is TRBD2 (5 bases). V lost 1 base and J 0 bases, leaving 10 bases between the germline ends. Looked up from germline, CDR1 is LGHNA and CDR2 is YSLEER. The CDR3 contains 15 residues. The CDR3 nucleotides read TGCGCCAGCAGCCAAGTCGTGAGCGGCTCCTACGAGCAGTACTTC. It specifies CASSQVVSGSYEQYF.

The gene calls are TRBV28 and TRBJ1-1; TRBD1 might be the D (6 bases). The CDR3 totals 16 residues. CDR1 and CDR2 (germline): MDHEN, SYDVKM. The ends were cut back, 6 bases at V and 3 bases at J, with 20 bases in the middle. CDR3 loop: CASSIGGGAGDTEAFF. Written as DNA, the CDR3 is TGTGCCAGCAGCATAGGGGGGGGCGCAGGGGACACTGAAGCTTTCTTT.

A remark on this clone: Other DNA variants within this sample encode the same CDR3. The chain links TRBV5-1 to TRBJ2-7, with TRBD1 matching over 11 bases. The CDR3 length is 14 residues. V lost 4 bases and J lost 4; bases outside the gene matches: 4. Germline CDR1 SGHRS, CDR2 YFSETQ. In DNA, the CDR3 is TGCGCCAGCAGCACCGGACAGGGGGCTTACGAGCAGTACTTC. Amino acids: CASSTGQGAYEQYF.

The rearrangement links TRBV7-9 to TRBJ2-7; TRBD1 might be the D (6 bases). This CDR3 is built from 14 residues. CDR1 and CDR2 (germline): SEHNR, FQNEAQ (reference sequence). Trimming left V 6 bases short and J 2 bases short, with 14 bases between. CDR3 in DNA: TGTGCCAGCAGGAAGGGGGTCCTTACCTACGAGCAGTACTTC. Translated: CASRKGVLTYEQYF.

The V gene is TRBV5-6, the J gene TRBJ2-7, with 9 bases identical to TRBD2. Germline CDR1 reads SGHDT; CDR2 reads YYEEEE. The CDR3 spans 16 residues. Trimming took 0 bases from V and 4 from J; bases not matched to a gene: 8. CDR3: CASSLEGSGRKYEQYF. In DNA, the CDR3 is TGTGCCAGCAGCTTGGAGGGCAGCGGGAGGAAGTACGAGCAGTACTTC.

The sample holds one count of this clone. The chain uses TRBV18 and TRBJ2-3, with TRBD2 identical over 12 bases. The J segment lost 4 bases and the V segment lost 3 bases, leaving 14 bases of the junction unmatched. The germline CDR1 and CDR2 sequences are KGHSH and LQKENI. CDR3 size: 19 residues. The CDR3 here is CASSPNLASGLAGPDTQYF. The CDR3 DNA reads TGTGCCAGCTCACCGAACCTCGCCTCCGGACTAGCGGGGCCAGATACGCAGTATTTT.

V is TRBV6-5 and J is TRBJ1-1; the D gene is possibly TRBD1 (5 bases). Trimming removed 2 bases at V and 1 base at J, with 11 bases between. Looked up from germline, CDR1 is MNHEY and CDR2 is SVGAGI. This CDR3 comprises 15 residues. The CDR3 bases are TGTGCCAGCAGTTACGACAGCGGGAGGAACACTGAAGCTTTCTTT. Protein product: CASSYDSGRNTEAFF.

The V and J genes are TRBV30 and TRBJ2-1; D unresolved. Germline assignment: CDR1 GTSNPN and CDR2 SVGIG (reference sequence). V lost 0 bases, J lost 4 bases, and 10 bases lay in between. The CDR3 loop spans 14 amino acids. CDR3 region: CAWSVGQTYNEQFF. CDR3 nucleotides: TGTGCCTGGAGTGTAGGGCAGACTTACAATGAGCAGTTCTTC.

The CDR3 is CASTKTGSHPIYEQYF. CDR3 bases: TGTGCCAGCACCAAGACAGGATCCCACCCTATCTACGAGCAGTACTTC. The rearrangement uses TRBV21-1 and TRBJ2-7; the table's D call, TRBD1, was not checked against the DNA. TRBV21-1 has pseudogene status. CDR3 size: 16 residues.

The chain has TRBV6-1 and TRBJ2-1, with unresolved D. Trimming pared 4 bases from V and 5 bases from J, leaving 6 bases between. The CDR3 has 12 amino acids. Germline V gene lookup returns CDR1 MNHNS and CDR2 SASEGT. CDR3 sequence (DNA): TGTGCCAGCAGTGTTAAGGACAATGAGCAGTTCTTC. It translates to CASSVKDNEQFF.

The V gene is TRBV6-6, the J gene TRBJ1-2, with a weak D call TRBD1 (6 bases). The CDR3 spans 13 residues. CDR1 is MNHNY and CDR2 is SVGAGI in the germline V gene (reference sequence). Trimming stripped 5 bases from V and 2 bases from J, with 9 bases between. The CDR3 bases are TGTGCCAGCAGTACGCAGGGGAACTATGGCTACACCTTC. Translation: CASSTQGNYGYTF.

V usage is TRBV12-5 and J usage is TRBJ2-3; no firm D call. CDR3 size: 17 residues. The germline V gene encodes CDR1 LGHNT and CDR2 FRNRAP. Trimming removed 0 bases at V and 1 base at J, with 14 bases between. This chain's CDR3 is CASGLVQKGGGTDTQYF. The CDR3 coding sequence is TGTGCTAGTGGTTTGGTACAAAAGGGTGGGGGCACAGATACGCAGTATTTT.